This T cell receptor (beta chain) derives from a study of cytomegalovirus exposure and HLA in healthy donors. Whole-study context: Early release data held 75 million to 100 million unique TCRs from HLA-typed donors.

Findings of the study overall: In a later analysis, specific HLA alleles were associated with approximately 16,000 TCR beta sequences at a 0.05 false discovery rate. Researchers catalogued about 160 TCR beta chains as cytomegalovirus-associated.

For this clone: As yet, its antigen is unknown. Other nucleotide sequences in the sample specify the same CDR3.

PCR employed 60 Vbeta and 13 Jbeta primers. Generated by immunoSEQ multiplex PCR, the TCRdb table keeps only in-frame clones and is missing some. The profile shows 100,000 to 150,000 clones, about 80% of them singletons. This receptor was identified in a man aged 18 to 30 in good health and CMV-seronegative. What was sequenced was PBMCs.

The CDR3 sequence: CASSPGTAEKLFF. CDR3 coding DNA: TGTGCCAGCTCCCCTGGGACAGCAGAAAAACTGTTTTTT. V gene TRBV18 combines with J gene TRBJ1-4, with TRBD1 matching 7 bases. The J segment lost 8 bases and the V segment lost 6 bases, leaving 6 bases of the junction unmatched. This CDR3 contains 13 residues. Germline V CDR1 and CDR2: KGHSH, LQKENI.